This T cell receptor beta chain emerged from a study of blood T cell repertoires in COVID-19. The germline gives CDR1 MDHEN, CDR2 SYDVKM. Between the trimmed V and J ends, which lost 4 bases and 0 bases, there was a span of 13 bases. This CDR3 has 16 amino acids. Original analysis: For nucleated cells, counts were estimated from reference gene primer amplification. Assay: immunoSEQ multiplex PCR; the TCRdb copy retains only in-frame clones and omits some. V and J calls plus clone size are reproduced from that table; the DNA served to infer D and trimming. The table lists about 500,000 clones, roughly 91% of them singletons.

The TCR sequence derives from a woman aged 50 to 65 with COVID-19, enrolled during active disease. The J gene is TRBJ1-3, the V gene TRBV28; D ambiguous. Sequencing used peripheral blood. This chain's CDR3 is CASSSPVRYSGNTIYF. DNA of the CDR3: TGTGCCAGCAGTTCTCCCGTTCGGTACTCTGGAAACACCATATATTTT.